A selection of T cell receptor beta chains follows, all from one sample in a study of regulatory T cells in long-lasting Graves disease. Each CDR3 protein is one row after TCRdb ran MiXCR on the multiplex PCR reads. The profile shows approximately 300,000 distinct CDR3 sequences, about a sixth of them singletons. The sample was peripheral blood mononuclear cells (PBMCs), taken at new diagnosis, from a patient treated with antithyroid drugs. Receptors originate from a female donor with Graves disease. Both conserved end residues are part of each CDR3. D genes are given only for firm matches. Rows give clone size only sometimes, using once, few, many, or a class for an expanded clone.

TRBD1 | many | TRBJ1-2 | TRBV2 | CATVTPGTGGYGYTF | TGTGCCACCGTAACCCCCGGGACAGGGGGGTATGGCTACACCTTC
TRBD2 | - | TRBJ2-1 | TRBV5-1 | CASSRASGRARNEQFF | TGTGCCAGCAGCCGCGCTAGCGGGAGGGCCAGAAATGAGCAGTTCTTC
TRBD1 | many | TRBJ1-1 | TRBV28 | CASLDWDRGLTEAFF | TGTGCCAGCCTGGATTGGGACAGGGGGCTCACTGAAGCTTTCTTT
- | many | TRBJ2-7 | TRBV6-1 | CASSQGSSYEQYF | TGTGCCAGCAGTCAGGGTAGCTCCTACGAGCAGTACTTC
TRBD1 | - | TRBJ1-6 | TRBV12-5 | CASGFGTGEDSPLHF | TGTGCTAGTGGTTTCGGGACAGGGGAAGATTCACCCCTCCACTTT
- | many | TRBJ1-3 | TRBV7-8 | CASSLTSAGNTIYF | TGTGCCAGCAGCTTAACGAGTGCTGGAAACACCATATATTTT
TRBD1 | - | TRBJ2-5 | TRBV7-2 | CASSHGTGGSQETQYF | TGTGCCAGCAGCCACGGGACAGGGGGGAGCCAAGAGACCCAGTACTTC
TRBD1 | many | TRBJ1-5 | TRBV24-1 | CATSDGTVANQPQHF | TGTGCCACCAGTGATGGGACAGTAGCAAATCAGCCCCAGCATTTT
- | - | TRBJ2-2 | TRBV7-9 | CASSRLVGDTGKLFF | TGTGCCAGCAGCCGACTAGTTGGGGACACCGGGAAGCTGTTTTTT
TRBD2 | many | TRBJ2-3 | TRBV15 | CATSRDPPLAGLGDTQYF | TGTGCCACCAGCAGAGATCCGCCCCTAGCGGGGCTCGGAGATACGCAGTATTTT
- | many | TRBJ1-6 | TRBV19 | CASSIRQLSNSPLHF | TGTGCCAGTAGTATCCGACAGCTGAGCAATTCACCCCTCCACTTT
TRBD2 | few | TRBJ2-7 | TRBV6-2/TRBV6-3 | CASIAGGGHEQYF | TGTGCCAGTATAGCGGGAGGGGGCCACGAGCAGTACTTC
- | many | TRBJ2-1 | TRBV7-3 | CASSLGGIHNEQFF | TGTGCCAGCAGCTTAGGCGGGATTCACAATGAGCAGTTCTTC
- | many | TRBJ1-4 | TRBV12-3/TRBV12-4 | CASTPTVGEKLFF | TGTGCCAGCACCCCCACCGTAGGTGAAAAACTGTTTTTT
- | many | TRBJ2-2 | TRBV15 | CATSSEGNTGELFF | TGTGCCACCTCAAGTGAGGGGAACACCGGGGAGCTGTTTTTT
TRBD1 | many | TRBJ2-7 | TRBV18 | CASSLGQGASEQYF | TGTGCCAGCTCCCTGGGACAGGGGGCGAGTGAGCAGTACTTC
- | few | TRBJ2-7 | TRBV28 | CASRTTVQSSYEQYF | TGTGCCAGCAGGACGACAGTTCAGAGCTCCTACGAGCAGTACTTC
- | few | TRBJ2-6 | TRBV29-1 | CSVETGMTGANVLTF | TGCAGCGTAGAGACGGGGATGACTGGGGCCAACGTCCTGACTTTC
- | - | TRBJ2-7 | TRBV29-1 | CSVEDDMGLDSYEQYF | TGCAGCGTTGAAGATGATATGGGACTGGACTCCTACGAGCAGTACTTC
TRBD1 | few | TRBJ1-2 | TRBV27 | CASSLGTAYGYTF | TGTGCCAGCAGTTTGGGGACAGCTTATGGCTACACCTTC
TRBD1 | - | TRBJ2-2 | TRBV7-7 | CASSSRGTGNTGELFF | TGTGCTAGCAGTTCCAGGGGGACAGGGAACACCGGGGAGCTGTTTTTT